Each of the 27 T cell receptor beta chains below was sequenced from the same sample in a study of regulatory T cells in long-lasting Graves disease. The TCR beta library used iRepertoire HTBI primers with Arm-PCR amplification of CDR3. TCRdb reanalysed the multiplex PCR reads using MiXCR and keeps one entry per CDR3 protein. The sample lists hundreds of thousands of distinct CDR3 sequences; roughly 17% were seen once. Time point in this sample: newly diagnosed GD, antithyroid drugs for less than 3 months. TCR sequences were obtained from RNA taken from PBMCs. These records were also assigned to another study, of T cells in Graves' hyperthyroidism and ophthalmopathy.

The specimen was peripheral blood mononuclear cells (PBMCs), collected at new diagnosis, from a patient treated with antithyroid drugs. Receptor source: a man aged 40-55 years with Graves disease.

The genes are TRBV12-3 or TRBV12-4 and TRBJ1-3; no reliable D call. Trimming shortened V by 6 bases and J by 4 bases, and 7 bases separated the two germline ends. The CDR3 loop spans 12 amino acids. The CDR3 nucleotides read TGTGCCAGCAGCTACGTAGGAAACACCATATATTTT. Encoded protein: CASSYVGNTIYF.

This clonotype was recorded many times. CDR3 sequence: CASSGGLEEGYEQYF. CDR3 sequence (DNA): TGCGCCAGCAGCGGTGGACTTGAGGAGGGCTACGAGCAGTACTTC. The chain is built from TRBV5-1 and TRBJ2-7; a possible D gene is TRBD2 (6 bases). V lost 4 bases, J lost 3 bases, and 17 bases lay in between. Germline V gene sequence: CDR1 SGHRS, CDR2 YFSETQ. The CDR3 has 15 residues.

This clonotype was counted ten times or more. The CDR3 region has the DNA TGCAGTGCTAGAGATTATAGGACTTTCGAGACCCAGTACTTC. This codes for CSARDYRTFETQYF. The chain combines TRBV20-1 with TRBJ2-5; TRBD2 might be the D (5 bases). The CDR3 runs to 14 residues. V was shortened by 0 bases and J by 5 bases, with 13 bases between the two germline ends. Germline lookup yields CDR1 DFQATT and CDR2 SNEGSKA (reference sequence).

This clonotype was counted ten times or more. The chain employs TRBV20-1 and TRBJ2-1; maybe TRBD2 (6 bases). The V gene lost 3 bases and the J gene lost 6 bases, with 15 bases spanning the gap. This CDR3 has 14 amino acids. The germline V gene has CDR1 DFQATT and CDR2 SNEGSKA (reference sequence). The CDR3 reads CSASNGLKSNEQFF. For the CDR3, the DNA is TGCAGTGCTAGCAACGGACTAAAGAGCAATGAGCAGTTCTTC.

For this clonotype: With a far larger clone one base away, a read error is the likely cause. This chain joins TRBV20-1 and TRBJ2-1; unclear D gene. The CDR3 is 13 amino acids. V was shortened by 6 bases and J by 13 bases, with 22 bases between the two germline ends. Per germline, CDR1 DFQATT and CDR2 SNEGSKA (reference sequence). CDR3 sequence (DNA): TGCAGTGCATTAGGGCGGAGCCAAGAGACCCAGTTCTTC. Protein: CSALGRSQETQFF.

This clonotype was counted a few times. The chain's CDR3 is CASSQDGLAVDEQFF. For the CDR3, the DNA is TGCGCCAGCAGCCAAGATGGACTAGCGGTGGATGAGCAGTTCTTC. This sequence joins TRBV4-1 and TRBJ2-1; 10 nucleotides line up with TRBD2. Germline V gene lookup returns CDR1 MGHRA and CDR2 YSYEKL. V was clipped by 0 bases and J by 8 bases; unmatched bases: 4. CDR3 length: 15 residues.

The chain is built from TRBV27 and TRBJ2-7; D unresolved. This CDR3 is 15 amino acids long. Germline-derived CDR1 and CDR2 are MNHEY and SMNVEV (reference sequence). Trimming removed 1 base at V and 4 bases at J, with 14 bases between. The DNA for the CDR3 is TGTGCCAGCAGTTTATTTGTAGGTGGTCCGTACGAGCAGTACTTC. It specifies CASSLFVGGPYEQYF.

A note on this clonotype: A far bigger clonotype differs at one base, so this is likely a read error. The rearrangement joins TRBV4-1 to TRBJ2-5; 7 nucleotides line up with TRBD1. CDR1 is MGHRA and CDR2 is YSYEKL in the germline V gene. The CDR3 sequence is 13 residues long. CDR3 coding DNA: TGCGCCAGCAGCCAATCCGACAGGGCCGAGCGGTTCTTC. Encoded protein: CASSQSDRAERFF.

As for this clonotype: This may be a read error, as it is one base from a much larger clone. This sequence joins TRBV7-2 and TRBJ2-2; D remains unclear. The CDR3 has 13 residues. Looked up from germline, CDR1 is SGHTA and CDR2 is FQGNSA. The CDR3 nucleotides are TGTGTCAGCAGCCTTCGACGTGCTGGGGAGCTGTTTTTT. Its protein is CVSSLRRAGELFF.

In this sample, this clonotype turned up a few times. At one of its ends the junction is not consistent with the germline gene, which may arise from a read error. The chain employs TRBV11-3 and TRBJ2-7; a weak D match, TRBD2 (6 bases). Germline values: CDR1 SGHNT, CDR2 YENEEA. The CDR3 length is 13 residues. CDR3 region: CAGSLGEAYEQYF. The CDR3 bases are TGTGCCGGCAGCTTGGGGGAGGCCTACGAGCAGTACTTC.

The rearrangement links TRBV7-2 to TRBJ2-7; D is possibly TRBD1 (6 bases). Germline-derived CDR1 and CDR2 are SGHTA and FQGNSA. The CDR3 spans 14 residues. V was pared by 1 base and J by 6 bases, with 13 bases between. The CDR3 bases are TGTGCCAGCAGCTTAGAACAGGGTGGGCTCGAGCAGTACTTC. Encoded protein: CASSLEQGGLEQYF. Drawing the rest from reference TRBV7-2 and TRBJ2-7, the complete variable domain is GAGVSQSPSNKVTEKGKDVELRCDPISGHTALYWYRQSLGQGLEFLIYFQGNSAPDKSGLPSDRFSAERTGGSVSTLTIQRTQQEDSAVYLCASSLEQGGLEQYFGPGTRLTVT.

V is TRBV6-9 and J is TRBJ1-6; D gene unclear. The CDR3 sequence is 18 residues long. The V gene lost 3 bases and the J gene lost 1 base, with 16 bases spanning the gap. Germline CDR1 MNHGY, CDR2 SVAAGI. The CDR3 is CASSYGPPALSYNSPLHF. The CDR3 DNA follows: TGTGCCAGCAGTTACGGTCCACCAGCGTTGTCCTATAATTCACCCCTCCACTTT.

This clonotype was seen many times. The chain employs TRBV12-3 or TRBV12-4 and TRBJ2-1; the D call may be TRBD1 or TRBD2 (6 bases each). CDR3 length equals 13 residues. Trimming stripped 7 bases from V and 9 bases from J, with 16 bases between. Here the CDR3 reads CASTRDGGGEQFF. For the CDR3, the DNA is TGTGCCAGCACCAGGGACGGAGGGGGTGAGCAGTTCTTC.

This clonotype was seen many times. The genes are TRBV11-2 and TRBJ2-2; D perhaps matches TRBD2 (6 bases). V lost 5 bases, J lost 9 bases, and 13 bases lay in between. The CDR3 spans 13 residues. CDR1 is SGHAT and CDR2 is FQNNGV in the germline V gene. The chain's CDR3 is CASSTGLRRELFF. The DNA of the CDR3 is TGTGCCAGCAGCACGGGACTTCGGCGGGAGCTGTTTTTT.

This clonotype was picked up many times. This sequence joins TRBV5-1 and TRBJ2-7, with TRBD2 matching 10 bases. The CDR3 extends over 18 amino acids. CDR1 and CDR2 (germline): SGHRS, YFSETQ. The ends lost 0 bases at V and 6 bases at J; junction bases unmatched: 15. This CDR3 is CASSLGPLRTSGSVEQYF. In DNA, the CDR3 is TGCGCCAGCAGCTTGGGGCCCCTGAGGACTAGCGGCTCGGTCGAGCAGTACTTC.

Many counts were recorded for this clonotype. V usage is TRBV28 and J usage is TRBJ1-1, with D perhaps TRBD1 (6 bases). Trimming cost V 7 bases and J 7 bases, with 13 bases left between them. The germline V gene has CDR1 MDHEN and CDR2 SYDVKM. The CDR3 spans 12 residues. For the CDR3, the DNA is TGTGCCAGCACCATACAGGGTTATGAAGCTTTCTTT. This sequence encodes CASTIQGYEAFF.

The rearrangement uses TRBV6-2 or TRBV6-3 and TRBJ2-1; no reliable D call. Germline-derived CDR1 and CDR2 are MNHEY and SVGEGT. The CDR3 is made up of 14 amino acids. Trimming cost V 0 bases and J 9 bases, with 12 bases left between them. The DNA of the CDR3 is TGTGCCAGCAGTTACTCGATCCCTGCTAGTGAGCAGTTCTTC. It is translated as CASSYSIPASEQFF.

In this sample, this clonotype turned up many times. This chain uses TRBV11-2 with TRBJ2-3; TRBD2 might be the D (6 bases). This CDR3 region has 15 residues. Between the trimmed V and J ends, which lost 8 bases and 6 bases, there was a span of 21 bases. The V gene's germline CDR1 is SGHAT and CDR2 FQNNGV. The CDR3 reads CASRTTRDFVDTQYF. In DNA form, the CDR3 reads TGTGCCAGCCGCACAACCCGGGACTTCGTGGATACGCAGTATTTT.

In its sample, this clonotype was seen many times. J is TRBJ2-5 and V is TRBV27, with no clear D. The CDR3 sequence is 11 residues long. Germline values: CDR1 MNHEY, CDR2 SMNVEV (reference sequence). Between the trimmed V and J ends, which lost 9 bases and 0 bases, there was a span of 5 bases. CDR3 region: CAREDQETQYF. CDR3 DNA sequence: TGTGCCAGAGAGGACCAAGAGACCCAGTACTTC.

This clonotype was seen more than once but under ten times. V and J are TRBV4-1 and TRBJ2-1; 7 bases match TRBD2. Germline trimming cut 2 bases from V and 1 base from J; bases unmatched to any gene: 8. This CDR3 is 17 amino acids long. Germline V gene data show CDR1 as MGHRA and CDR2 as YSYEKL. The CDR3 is CASSQLPGLYSYNEQFF. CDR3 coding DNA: TGCGCCAGCAGCCAATTACCGGGACTATATTCCTACAATGAGCAGTTCTTC.

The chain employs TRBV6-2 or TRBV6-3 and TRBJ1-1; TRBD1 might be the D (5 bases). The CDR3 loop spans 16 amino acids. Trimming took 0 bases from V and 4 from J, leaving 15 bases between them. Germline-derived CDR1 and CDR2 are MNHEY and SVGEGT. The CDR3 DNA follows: TGTGCCAGCAGTTACTCGAGTAGGGGTTCGGGCACTGAAGCTTTCTTT. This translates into CASSYSSRGSGTEAFF.

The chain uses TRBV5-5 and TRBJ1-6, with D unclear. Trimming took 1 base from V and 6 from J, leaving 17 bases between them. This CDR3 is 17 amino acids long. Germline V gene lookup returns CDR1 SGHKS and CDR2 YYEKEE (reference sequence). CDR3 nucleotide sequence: TGTGCCAGCAGCTTGAGAGGGTCGTCGGGAGTTAATTCACCCCTCCACTTT. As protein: CASSLRGSSGVNSPLHF.

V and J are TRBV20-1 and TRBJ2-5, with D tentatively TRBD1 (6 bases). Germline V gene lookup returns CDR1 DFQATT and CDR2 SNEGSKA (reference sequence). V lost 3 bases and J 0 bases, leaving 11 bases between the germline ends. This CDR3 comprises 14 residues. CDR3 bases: TGCAGTGCTAGGCTCCGGGACAACCAAGAGACCCAGTACTTC. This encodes CSARLRDNQETQYF.

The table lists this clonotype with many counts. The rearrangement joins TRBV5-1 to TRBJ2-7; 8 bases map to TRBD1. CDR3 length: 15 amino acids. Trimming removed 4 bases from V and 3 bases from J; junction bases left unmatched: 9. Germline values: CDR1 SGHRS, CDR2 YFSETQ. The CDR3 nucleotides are TGCGCCAGCAGCCCAGGGGGGACAGGATTCTACGAGCAGTACTTC. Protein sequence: CASSPGGTGFYEQYF.

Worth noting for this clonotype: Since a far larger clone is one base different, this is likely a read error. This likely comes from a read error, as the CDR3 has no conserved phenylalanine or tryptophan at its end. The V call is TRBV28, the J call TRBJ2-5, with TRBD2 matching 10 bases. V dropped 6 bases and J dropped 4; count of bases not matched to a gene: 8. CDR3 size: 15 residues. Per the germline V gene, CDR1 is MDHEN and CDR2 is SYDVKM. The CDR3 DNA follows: TGTGCCAGCAGCTTACAGCGGGGGGGCGGAGAGACCCAGTACCTC. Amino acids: CASSLQRGGGETQYL.

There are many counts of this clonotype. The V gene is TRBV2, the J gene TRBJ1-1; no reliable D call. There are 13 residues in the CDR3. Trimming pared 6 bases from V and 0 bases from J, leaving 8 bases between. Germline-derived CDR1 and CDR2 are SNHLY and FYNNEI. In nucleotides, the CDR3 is TGTGCCAGCAGCACCGACATGAACACTGAAGCTTTCTTT. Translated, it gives CASSTDMNTEAFF.

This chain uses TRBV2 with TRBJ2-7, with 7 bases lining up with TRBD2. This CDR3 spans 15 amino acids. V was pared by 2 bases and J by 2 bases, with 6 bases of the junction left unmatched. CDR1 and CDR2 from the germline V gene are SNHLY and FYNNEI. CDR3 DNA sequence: TGTGCCAGCAGTGAACGAGCTAGCGGTGCCTACGAGCAGTACTTC. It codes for CASSERASGAYEQYF.